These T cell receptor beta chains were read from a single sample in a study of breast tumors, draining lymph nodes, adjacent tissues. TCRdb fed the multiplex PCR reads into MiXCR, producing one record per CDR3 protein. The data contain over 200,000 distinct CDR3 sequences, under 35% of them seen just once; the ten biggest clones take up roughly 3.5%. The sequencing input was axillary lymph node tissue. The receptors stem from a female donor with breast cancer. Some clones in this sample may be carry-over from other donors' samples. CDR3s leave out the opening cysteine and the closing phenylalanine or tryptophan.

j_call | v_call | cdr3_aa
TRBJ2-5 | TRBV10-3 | ASTKGLAGGGETQY
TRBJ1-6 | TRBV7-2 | ASSRRQGQNSPLH
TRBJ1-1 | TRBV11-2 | ASSRGVTEAF
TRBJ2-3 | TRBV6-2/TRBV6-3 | ASSSGTSGYPRTDTQY
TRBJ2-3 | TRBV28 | ASSDPRGTTTDTQY
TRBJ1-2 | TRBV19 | ASSSGAGNGGYT
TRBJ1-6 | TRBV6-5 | ASSYSGDSFNSPLH
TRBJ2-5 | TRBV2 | ASSDGTSSRETQY
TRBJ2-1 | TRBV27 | ASSTRQGARNEQF
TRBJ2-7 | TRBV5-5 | ASSFSSPAYEQY
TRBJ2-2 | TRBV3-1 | ASSRLNGELF
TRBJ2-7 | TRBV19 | ASSARDSSYEQY
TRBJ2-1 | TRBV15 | ATGLAGTEQF
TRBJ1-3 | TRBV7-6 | ASSLDRGNTIY
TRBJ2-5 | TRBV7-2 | ASSFIGTSGSGETQY
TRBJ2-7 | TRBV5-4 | ASSLGQGTGEQY
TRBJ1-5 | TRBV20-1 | SARPAGGQPQH
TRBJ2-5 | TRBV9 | ASSPAAGGNRETQY
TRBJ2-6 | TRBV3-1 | ASSHLLAGGDNVLT
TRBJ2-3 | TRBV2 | ASSVALRDTDTQY
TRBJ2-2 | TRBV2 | ASSESGRAGELF
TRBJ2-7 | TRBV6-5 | ASSGPYEQY
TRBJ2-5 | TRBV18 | ASSPNQETQY
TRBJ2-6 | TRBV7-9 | ASSRGQGRRSGANVLT
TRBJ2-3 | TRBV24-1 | ATSDPGSSSADTQY
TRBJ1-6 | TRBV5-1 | ASSLRAENSPLH
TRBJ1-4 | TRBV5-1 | ASSLARRGPNEKLF
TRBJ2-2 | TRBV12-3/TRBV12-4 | ASRRHDTGELF
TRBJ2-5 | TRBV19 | ASSIVGAAETQY
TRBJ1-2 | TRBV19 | ASTPVSHYGYT
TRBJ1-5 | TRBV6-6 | ASSHTGGKGNQPQH
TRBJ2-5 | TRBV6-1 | ASSRDTETQY
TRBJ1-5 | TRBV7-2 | ASSLGGGYQPQH
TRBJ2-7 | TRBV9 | ASSQEGAYEQY
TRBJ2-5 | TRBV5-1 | ASRDSGGARETQY
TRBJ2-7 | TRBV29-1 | SVGPLGGEQY
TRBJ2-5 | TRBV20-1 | SARALAGGRRSQEIQY
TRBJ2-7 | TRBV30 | AWNVNSYEQY
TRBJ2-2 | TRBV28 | ASSPTGWRELF
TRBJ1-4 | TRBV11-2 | ASSFGQGEKLF
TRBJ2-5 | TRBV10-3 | AISEGLAETQY
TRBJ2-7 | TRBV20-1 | SAGLAGRSYEQY
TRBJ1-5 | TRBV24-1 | ASSSQGGRNQPQH
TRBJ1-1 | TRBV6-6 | ASSLGRDTEAF
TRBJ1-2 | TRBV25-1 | ASSAQGQGYYGYT
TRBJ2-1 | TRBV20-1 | SAPPRGASMGEQF
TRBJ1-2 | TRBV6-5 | ASSRDPTGRGGYT
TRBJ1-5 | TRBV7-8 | ASSLGAGAHNQPQH
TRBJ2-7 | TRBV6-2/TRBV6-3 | ASSHSPRDRPTYEQY
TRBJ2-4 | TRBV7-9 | ASSLDLGIGKNIQY
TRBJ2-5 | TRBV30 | AWISTQLAGVETQY
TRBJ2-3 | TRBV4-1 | ASSQEAGFGTSSTDTQY
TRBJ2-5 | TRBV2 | ASSEGQGSKETQY